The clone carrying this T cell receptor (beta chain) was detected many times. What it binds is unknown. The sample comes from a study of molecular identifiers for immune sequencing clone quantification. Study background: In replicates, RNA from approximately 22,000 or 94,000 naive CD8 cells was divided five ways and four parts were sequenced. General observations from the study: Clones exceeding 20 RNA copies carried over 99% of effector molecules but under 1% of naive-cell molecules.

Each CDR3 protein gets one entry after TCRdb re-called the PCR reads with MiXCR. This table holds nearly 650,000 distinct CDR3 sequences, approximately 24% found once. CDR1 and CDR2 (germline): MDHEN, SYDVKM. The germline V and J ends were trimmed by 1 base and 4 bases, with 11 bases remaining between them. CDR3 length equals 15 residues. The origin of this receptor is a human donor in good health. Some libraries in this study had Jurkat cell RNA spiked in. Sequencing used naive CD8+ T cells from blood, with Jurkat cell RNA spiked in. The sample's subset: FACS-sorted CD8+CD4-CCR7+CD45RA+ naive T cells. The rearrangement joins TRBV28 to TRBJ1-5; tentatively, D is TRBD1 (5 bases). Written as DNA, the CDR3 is TGTGCCAGCAGTTTATTGGGGGTAGGAAATCAGCCCCAGCATTTT. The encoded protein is CASSLLGVGNQPQHF.